This paragraph covers one T cell receptor (beta chain) sequence. Its specificity is unknown. The source of the sample is a study of OX40 agonist ivuxolimab in advanced cancers. Systemic immunosuppression or autoimmune disease history was grounds to exclude patients. CDR1 is SGHTA and CDR2 is FQGNSA in the germline V gene. The V and J ends lost 5 bases and 5 bases, in that order; junction bases with no gene match: 5. This CDR3 comprises 13 residues. TCRdb keeps only in-frame clones here, not all; method: immunoSEQ multiplex PCR. The sample consists of tens of thousands of clones, about 85% of them appearing once. Study-wide findings and caveats: Those patients achieving a partial response at 0.1-3.0 mg/kg showed among the lowest clonal expansion.

The J gene is TRBJ2-5, the V gene TRBV7-2; 7 positions agree with TRBD1. The specimen was CD4+ or CD8+ T cells sorted from blood, collected in a trial of the OX40 agonist ivuxolimab. The origin of this receptor is an adult with an advanced solid tumor such as melanoma, head and neck, liver or kidney cancer. The CDR3: CASSRQGLETQYF. CDR3 nucleotides: TGTGCCAGCAGCCGACAGGGCCTGGAGACCCAGTACTTC.